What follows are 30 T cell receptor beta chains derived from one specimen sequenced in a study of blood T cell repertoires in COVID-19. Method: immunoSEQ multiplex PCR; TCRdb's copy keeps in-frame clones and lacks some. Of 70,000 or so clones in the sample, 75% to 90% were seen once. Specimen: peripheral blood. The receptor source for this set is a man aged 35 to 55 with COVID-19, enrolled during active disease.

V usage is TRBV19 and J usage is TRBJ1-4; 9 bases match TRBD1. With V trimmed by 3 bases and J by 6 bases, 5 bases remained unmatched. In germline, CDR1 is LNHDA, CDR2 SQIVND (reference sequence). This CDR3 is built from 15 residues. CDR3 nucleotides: TGTGCCAGTAGTATCCCCCGGACAGGGGATGAAAAACTGTTTTTT. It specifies CASSIPRTGDEKLFF.

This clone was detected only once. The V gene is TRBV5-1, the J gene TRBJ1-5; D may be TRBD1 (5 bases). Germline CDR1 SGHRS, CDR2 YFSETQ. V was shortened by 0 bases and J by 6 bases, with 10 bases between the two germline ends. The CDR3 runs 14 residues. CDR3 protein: CASSLGEGSQPQHF. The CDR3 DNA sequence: TGCGCCAGCAGCTTGGGGGAGGGGTCTCAGCCCCAGCATTTT.

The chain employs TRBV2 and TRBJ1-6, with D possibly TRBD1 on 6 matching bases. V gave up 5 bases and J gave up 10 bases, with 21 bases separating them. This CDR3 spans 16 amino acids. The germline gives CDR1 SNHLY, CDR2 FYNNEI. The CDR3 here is CASSYDQGSPPSPLHF. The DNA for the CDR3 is TGTGCCAGCAGTTATGATCAGGGGTCCCCCCCATCACCCCTCCACTTT.

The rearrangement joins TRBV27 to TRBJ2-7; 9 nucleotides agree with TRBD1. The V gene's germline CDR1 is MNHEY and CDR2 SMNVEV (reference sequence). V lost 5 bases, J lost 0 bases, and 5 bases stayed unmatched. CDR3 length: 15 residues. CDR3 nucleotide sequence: TGTGCCAGCAGTCCCGGACAGGGGCGCTCCTACGAGCAGTACTTC. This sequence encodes CASSPGQGRSYEQYF.

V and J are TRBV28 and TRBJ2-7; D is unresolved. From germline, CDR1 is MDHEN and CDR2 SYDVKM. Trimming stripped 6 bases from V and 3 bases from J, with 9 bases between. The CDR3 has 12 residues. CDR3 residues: CASSLTGYEQYF. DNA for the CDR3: TGTGCCAGCAGCTTGACGGGCTACGAGCAGTACTTC.

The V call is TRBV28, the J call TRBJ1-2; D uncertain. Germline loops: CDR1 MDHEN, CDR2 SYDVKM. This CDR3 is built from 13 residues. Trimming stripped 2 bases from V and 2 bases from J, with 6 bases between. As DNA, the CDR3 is TGTGCCAGCAGTTTAGGCCAGAACTATGGCTACACCTTC. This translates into CASSLGQNYGYTF.

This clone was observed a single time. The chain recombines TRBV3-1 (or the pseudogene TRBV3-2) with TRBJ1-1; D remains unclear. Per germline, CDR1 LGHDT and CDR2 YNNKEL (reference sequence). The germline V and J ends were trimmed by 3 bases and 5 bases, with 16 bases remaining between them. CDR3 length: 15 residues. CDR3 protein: CASSHGSRLLTEAFF. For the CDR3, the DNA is TGTGCCAGCAGCCATGGGAGCCGACTACTTACTGAAGCTTTCTTT.

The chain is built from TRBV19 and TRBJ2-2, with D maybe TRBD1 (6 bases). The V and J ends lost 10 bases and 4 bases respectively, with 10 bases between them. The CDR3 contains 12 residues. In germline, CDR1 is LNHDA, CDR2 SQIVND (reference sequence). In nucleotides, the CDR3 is TGTGCCACCCGACAGGCCACCGGGGAGCTGTTTTTT. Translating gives CATRQATGELFF.

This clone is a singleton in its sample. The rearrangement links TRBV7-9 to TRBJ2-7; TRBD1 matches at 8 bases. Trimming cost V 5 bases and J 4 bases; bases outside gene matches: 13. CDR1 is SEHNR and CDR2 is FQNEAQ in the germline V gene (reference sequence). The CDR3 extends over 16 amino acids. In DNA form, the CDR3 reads TGTGCCAGCAGCCTGACTTGGACAGGGTTTGTGTACGAGCAGTACTTC. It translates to CASSLTWTGFVYEQYF.

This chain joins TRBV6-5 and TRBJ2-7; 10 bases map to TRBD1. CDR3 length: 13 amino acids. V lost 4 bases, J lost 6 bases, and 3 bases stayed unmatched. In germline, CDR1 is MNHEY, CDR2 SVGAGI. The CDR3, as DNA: TGTGCCAGCAGTTCCGACAGGGGGCGCGAGCAGTACTTC. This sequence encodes CASSSDRGREQYF.

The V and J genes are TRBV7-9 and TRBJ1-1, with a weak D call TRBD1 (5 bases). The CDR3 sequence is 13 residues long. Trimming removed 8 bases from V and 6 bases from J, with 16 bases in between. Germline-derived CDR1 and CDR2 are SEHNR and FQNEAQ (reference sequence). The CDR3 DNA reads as TGTGCCAGCCGCAGGGATCAGATCGCTGAAGCTTTCTTT. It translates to CASRRDQIAEAFF.

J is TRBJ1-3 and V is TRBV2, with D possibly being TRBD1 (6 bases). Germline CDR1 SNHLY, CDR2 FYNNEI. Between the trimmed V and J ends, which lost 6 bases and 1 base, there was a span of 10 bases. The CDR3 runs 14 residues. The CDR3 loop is CASRQGLSGNTIYF. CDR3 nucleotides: TGTGCCAGCAGACAGGGCTTATCTGGAAACACCATATATTTT.

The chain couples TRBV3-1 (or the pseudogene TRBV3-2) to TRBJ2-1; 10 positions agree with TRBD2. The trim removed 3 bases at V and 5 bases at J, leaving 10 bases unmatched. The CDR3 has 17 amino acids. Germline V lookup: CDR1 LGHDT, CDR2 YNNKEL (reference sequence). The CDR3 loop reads CASSHDGGTSVDNEQFF. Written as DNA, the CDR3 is TGTGCCAGCAGCCACGACGGTGGGACTAGCGTGGACAATGAGCAGTTCTTC.

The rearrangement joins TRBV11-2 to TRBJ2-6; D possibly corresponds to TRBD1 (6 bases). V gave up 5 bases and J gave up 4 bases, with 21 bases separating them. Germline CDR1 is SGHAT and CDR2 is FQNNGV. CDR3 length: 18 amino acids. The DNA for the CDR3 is TGTGCCAGCAGCACGATGCGACAGGCCCTGGGGGGGGCCAACGTCCTGACTTTC. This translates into CASSTMRQALGGANVLTF.

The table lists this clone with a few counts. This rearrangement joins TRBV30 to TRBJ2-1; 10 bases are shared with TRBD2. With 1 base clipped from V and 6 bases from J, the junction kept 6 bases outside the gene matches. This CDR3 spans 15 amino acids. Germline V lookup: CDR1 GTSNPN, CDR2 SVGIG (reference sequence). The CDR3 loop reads CAWSGLAGATNEQFF. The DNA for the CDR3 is TGTGCCTGGAGTGGGCTAGCGGGGGCCACCAATGAGCAGTTCTTC.

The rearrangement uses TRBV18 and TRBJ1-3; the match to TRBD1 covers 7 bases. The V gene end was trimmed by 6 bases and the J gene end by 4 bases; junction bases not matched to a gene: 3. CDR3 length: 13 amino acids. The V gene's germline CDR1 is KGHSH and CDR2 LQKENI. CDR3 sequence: CASSGTEGNTIYF. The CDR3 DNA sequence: TGTGCCAGCTCTGGGACAGAGGGAAACACCATATATTTT.

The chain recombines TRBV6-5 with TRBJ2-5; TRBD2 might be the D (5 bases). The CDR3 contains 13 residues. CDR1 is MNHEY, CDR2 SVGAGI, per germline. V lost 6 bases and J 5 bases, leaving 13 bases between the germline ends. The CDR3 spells CASRSGPRETQYF. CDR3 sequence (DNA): TGTGCCAGCAGAAGCGGACCGAGGGAGACCCAGTACTTC.

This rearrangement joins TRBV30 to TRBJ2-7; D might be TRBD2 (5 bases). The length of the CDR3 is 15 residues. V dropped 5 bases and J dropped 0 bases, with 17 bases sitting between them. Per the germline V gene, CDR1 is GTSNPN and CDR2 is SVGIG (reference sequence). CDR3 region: CAWVSRSGNSYEQYF. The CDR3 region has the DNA TGTGCCTGGGTCTCTCGGTCGGGGAACTCCTACGAGCAGTACTTC. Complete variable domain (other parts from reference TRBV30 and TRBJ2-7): SQTIHQWPATLVQPVGSPLSLECTVEGTSNPNLYWYRQAAGRGLQLLFYSVGIGQISSEVPQNLSASRPQDRQFILSSKKLLLSDSGFYLCAWVSRSGNSYEQYFGPGTRLTVT.

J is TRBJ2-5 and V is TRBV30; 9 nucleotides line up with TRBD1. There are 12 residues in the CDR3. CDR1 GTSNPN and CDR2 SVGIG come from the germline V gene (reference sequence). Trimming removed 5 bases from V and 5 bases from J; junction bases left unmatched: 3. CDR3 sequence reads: CAWYRGRETQYF. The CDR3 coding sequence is TGTGCCTGGTACAGGGGGCGGGAGACCCAGTACTTC. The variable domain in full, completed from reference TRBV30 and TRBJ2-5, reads SQTIHQWPATLVQPVGSPLSLECTVEGTSNPNLYWYRQAAGRGLQLLFYSVGIGQISSEVPQNLSASRPQDRQFILSSKKLLLSDSGFYLCAWYRGRETQYFGPGTRLLVL.

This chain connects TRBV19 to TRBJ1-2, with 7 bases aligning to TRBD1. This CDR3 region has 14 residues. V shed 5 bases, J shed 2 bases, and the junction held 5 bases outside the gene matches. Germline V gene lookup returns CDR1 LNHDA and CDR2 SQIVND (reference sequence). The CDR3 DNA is TGTGCCAGTAGTGCCCGAGGGGGCAACTATGGCTACACCTTC. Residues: CASSARGGNYGYTF.

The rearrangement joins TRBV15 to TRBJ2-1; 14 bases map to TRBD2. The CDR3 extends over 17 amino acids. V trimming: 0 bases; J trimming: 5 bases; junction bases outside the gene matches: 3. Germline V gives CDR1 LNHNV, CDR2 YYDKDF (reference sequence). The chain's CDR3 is CATSRDLGLAGDNEQFF. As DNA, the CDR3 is TGTGCCACCAGCAGAGATCTGGGACTAGCGGGGGACAATGAGCAGTTCTTC.

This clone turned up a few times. The CDR3 region has the DNA TGCGCCAGCAGCCAATGGAGGGGTGAAAAACTGTTTTTT. Its translation: CASSQWRGEKLFF. The chain recombines TRBV4-1 with TRBJ1-4; weak D call: TRBD1 (5 bases). The CDR3 spans 13 residues. Germline V gene data show CDR1 as MGHRA and CDR2 as YSYEKL. With 2 bases removed from V and 7 bases from J, the gap between germline ends came to 8 bases.

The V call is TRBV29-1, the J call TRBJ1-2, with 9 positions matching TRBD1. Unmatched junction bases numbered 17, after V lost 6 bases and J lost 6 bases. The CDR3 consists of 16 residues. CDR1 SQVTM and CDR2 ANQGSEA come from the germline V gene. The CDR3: CSVIAGTGFRRDGYTF. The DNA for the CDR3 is TGCAGCGTCATAGCGGGGACAGGGTTTCGTCGTGATGGCTACACCTTC.

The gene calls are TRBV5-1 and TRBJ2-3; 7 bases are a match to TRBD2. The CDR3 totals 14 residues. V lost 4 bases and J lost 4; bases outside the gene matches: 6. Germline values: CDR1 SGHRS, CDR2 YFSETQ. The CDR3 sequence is CASSNGLDPDTQYF. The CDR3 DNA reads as TGCGCCAGCAGCAACGGACTAGATCCAGATACGCAGTATTTT.

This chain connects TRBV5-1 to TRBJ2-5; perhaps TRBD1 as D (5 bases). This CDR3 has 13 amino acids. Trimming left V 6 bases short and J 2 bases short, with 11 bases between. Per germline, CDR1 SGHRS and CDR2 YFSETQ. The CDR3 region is CASNGAGQETQYF. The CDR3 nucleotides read TGCGCCAGCAATGGGGCAGGGCAAGAGACCCAGTACTTC. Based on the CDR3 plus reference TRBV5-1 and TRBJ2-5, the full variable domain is KAGVTQTPRYLIKTRGQQVTLSCSPISGHRSVSWYQQTPGQGLQFLFEYFSETQRNKGNFPGRFSGRQFSNSRSEMNVSTLELGDSALYLCASNGAGQETQYFGPGTRLLVL.

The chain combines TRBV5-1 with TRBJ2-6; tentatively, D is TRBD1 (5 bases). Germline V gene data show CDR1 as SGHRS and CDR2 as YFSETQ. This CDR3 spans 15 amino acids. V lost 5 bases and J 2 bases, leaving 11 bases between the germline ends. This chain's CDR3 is CASSGQGAGANVLTF. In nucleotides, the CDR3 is TGCGCCAGCAGTGGGCAGGGTGCTGGGGCCAACGTCCTGACTTTC.

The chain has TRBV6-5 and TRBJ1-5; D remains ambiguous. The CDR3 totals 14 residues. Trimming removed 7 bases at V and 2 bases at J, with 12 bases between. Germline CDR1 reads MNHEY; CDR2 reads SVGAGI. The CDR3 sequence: CASITGAGNQPQHF. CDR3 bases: TGTGCCAGCATTACGGGTGCGGGCAATCAGCCCCAGCATTTT.

The CDR3 spells CASSQGGGSKNIQYF. The CDR3 region has the DNA TGTGCCAGCAGCCAAGGCGGGGGGTCCAAAAACATTCAGTACTTC. The chain joins TRBV3-1 (or the pseudogene TRBV3-2) to TRBJ2-4, with 8 bases identical to TRBD2. Germline CDR1 is LGHDT and CDR2 is YNNKEL (reference sequence). The CDR3 is 15 residues long. V shed 1 base and J 2 bases; nucleotides not matched to a gene: 1.

In nucleotides, the CDR3 is TGCAGTGTCTACCCTGAGCAGTTCTTC. Translating it yields CSVYPEQFF. The chain joins TRBV20-1 to TRBJ2-1; D not certain. Trimming shortened V by 7 bases and J by 9 bases, and 7 bases separated the two germline ends. The length of the CDR3 is 9 residues. Germline CDR1 is DFQATT and CDR2 is SNEGSKA (reference sequence).

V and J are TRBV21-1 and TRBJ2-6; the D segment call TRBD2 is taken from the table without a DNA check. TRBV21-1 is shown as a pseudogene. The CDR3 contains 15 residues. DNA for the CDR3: TGTGCCAGCAGCAAATGTGCGGGGGGGGCCAACGTCCTGACTTTC. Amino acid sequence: CASSKCAGGANVLTF.